This T cell receptor (beta chain) was identified in a study of cytomegalovirus exposure and HLA in healthy donors. Whole-study findings and limits: The study designated 150 or so TCR beta chains cytomegalovirus-associated. It was in a later analysis that TCR association rates were seen to vary by HLA locus, highest for DRB1 and lowest for HLA-C. TCR beta sequences reportedly predicted most subjects' HLA-A and HLA-B alleles accurately.

The germline V and J ends were trimmed by 3 bases and 6 bases, with 9 bases remaining between them. The CDR3 runs 13 residues. Germline V gene sequence: CDR1 MNHNS, CDR2 SASEGT. Primers included in the PCR were 60 Vbeta and 13 Jbeta primers. The protocol was immunoSEQ multiplex PCR, while the TCRdb copy is restricted to in-frame clones and leaves out a portion. The data hold around 210,000 clones, with 80% to 90% observed a single time. Concerning this clone itself: As yet, its antigen is unknown.

The sample was PBMCs. The V and J genes are TRBV6-1 and TRBJ2-4, with D hard to call. The TCR comes from a girl aged 2 to 10 in good health and CMV-seronegative. CDR3 residues: CASSDSILNIQYF. In DNA, the CDR3 is TGTGCCAGCAGTGACAGTATCTTAAACATTCAGTACTTC.